This TCR beta chain was observed in a study of glioma-infiltrating T cells after dendritic cell vaccination. Only in-frame clones appear in the TCRdb table, and some are missing; sequencing was by immunoSEQ multiplex PCR. This sample carries over 70,000 clones, roughly 82% of them seen once, and the ten largest clones take 2.1%. The germline V gene encodes CDR1 MNHEY and CDR2 SMNVEV (reference sequence). Trimming left V 6 bases short and J 1 base short, with 6 bases between. The CDR3 extends over 12 amino acids. This chain uses TRBV27 with TRBJ2-5; D is uncertain. The sample in question was blood, obtained before dendritic cell vaccination. The receptor was derived from a human donor with glioblastoma. In nucleotides, the CDR3 is TGTGCCAGCAGGAACATCCAAGAGACCCAGTACTTC. Protein: CASRNIQETQYF.